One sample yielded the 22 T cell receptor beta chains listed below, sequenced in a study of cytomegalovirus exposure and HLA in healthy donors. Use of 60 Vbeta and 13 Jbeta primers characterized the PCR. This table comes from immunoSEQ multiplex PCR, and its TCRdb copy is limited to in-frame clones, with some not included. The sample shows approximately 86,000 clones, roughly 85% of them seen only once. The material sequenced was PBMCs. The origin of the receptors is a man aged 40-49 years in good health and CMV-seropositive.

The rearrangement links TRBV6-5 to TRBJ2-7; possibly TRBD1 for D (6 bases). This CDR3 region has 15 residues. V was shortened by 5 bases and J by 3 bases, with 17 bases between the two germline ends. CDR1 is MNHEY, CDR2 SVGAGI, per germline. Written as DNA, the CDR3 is TGTGCCAGCAGTCAAACAGGGCTAGGCGACTACGAGCAGTACTTC. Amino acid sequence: CASSQTGLGDYEQYF.

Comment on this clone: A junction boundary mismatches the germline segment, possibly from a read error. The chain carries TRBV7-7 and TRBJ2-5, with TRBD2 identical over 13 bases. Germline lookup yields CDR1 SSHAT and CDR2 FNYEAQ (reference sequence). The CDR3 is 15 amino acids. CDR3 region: CASSQLAGGVETQYF. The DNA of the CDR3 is TGTGCTAGCAGCCAACTAGCGGGGGGGGTAGAGACCCAGTACTTC.

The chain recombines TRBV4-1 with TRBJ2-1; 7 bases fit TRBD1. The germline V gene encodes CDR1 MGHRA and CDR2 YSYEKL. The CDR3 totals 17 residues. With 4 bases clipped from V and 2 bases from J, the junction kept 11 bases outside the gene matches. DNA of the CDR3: TGCGCCAGCAGCCTCGACTCGAACAGGGGACCCTACAATGAGCAGTTCTTC. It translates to CASSLDSNRGPYNEQFF.

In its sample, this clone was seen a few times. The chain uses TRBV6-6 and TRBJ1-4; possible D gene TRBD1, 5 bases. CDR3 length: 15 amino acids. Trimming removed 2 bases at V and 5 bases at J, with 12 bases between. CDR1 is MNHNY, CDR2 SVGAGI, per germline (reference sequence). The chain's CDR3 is CASSYAGQGNEKLFF. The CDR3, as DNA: TGTGCCAGCAGTTACGCCGGACAAGGAAATGAAAAACTGTTTTTT.

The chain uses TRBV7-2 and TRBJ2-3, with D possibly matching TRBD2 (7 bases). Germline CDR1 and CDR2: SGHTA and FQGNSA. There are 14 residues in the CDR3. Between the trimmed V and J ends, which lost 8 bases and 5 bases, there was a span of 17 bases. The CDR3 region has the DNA TGTGCCAGCTCACAAGACGGGGGGCAAGATACGCAGTATTTT. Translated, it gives CASSQDGGQDTQYF.

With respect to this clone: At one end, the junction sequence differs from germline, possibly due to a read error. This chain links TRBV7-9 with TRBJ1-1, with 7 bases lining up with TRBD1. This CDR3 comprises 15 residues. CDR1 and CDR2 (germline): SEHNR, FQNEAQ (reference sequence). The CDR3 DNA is TGTTCCAGCAGCCGGACACAGGGGATGAACACTGAAGCTTTCTTT. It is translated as CSSSRTQGMNTEAFF.

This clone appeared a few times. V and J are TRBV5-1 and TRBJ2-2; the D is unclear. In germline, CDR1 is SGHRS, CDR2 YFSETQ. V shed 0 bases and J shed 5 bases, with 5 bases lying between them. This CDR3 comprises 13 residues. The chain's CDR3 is CASSLVTTGELFF. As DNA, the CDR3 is TGCGCCAGCAGCTTGGTGACTACCGGGGAGCTGTTTTTT.

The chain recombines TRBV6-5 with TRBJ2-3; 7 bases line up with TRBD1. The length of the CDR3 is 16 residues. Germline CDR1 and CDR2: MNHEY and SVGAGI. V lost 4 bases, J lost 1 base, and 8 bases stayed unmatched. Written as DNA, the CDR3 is TGTGCCAGCAGTTCCTTACAGGGGACGGGCACAGATACGCAGTATTTT. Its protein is CASSSLQGTGTDTQYF.

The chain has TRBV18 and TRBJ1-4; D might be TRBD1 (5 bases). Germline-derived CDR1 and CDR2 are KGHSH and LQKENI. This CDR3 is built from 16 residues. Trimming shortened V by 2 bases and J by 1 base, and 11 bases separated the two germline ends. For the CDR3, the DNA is TGTGCCAGCTCACCAAGTCCCGGGGGAACTAATGAAAAACTGTTTTTT. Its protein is CASSPSPGGTNEKLFF.

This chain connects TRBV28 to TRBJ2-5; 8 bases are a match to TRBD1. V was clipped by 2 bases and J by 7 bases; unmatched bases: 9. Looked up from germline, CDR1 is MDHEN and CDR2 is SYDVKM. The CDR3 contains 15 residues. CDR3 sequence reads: CASSLKGQGAVTQYF. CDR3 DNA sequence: TGTGCCAGCAGTTTAAAGGGTCAGGGGGCGGTGACCCAGTACTTC. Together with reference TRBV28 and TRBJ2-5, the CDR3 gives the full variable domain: DVKVTQSSRYLVKRTGEKVFLECVQDMDHENMFWYRQDPGLGLRLIYFSYDVKMKEKGDIPEGYSVSREKKERFSLILESASTNQTSMYLCASSLKGQGAVTQYFGPGTRLLVL.

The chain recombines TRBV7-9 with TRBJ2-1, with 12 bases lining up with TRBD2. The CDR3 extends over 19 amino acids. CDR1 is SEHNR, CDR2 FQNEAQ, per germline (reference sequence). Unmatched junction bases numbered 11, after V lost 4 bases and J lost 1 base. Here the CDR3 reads CASSSSTSGGILSYNEQFF. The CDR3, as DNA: TGTGCCAGCAGCTCGAGTACTAGCGGGGGGATTCTTTCCTACAATGAGCAGTTCTTC. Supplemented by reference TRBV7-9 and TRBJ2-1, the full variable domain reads DTGVSQNPRHKITKRGQNVTFRCDPISEHNRLYWYRQTLGQGPEFLTYFQNEAQLEKSRLLSDRFSAERPKGSFSTLEIQRTEQGDSAMYLCASSSSTSGGILSYNEQFFGPGTRLTVL.

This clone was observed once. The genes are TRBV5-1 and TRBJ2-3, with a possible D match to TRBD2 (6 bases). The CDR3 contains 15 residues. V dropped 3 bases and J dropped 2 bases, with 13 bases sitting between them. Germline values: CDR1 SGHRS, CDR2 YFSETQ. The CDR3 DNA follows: TGCGCCAGCAGCTACGGGACTCATCTCACAGATACGCAGTATTTT. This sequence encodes CASSYGTHLTDTQYF. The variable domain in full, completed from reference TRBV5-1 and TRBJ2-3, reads KAGVTQTPRYLIKTRGQQVTLSCSPISGHRSVSWYQQTPGQGLQFLFEYFSETQRNKGNFPGRFSGRQFSNSRSEMNVSTLELGDSALYLCASSYGTHLTDTQYFGPGTRLTVL.

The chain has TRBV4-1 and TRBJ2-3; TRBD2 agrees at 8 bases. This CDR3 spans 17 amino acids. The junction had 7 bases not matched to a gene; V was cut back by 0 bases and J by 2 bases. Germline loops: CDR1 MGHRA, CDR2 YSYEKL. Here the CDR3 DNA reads TGCGCCAGCAGCCAAGACGGGGCGGGGGGACCCACAGATACGCAGTATTTT. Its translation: CASSQDGAGGPTDTQYF.

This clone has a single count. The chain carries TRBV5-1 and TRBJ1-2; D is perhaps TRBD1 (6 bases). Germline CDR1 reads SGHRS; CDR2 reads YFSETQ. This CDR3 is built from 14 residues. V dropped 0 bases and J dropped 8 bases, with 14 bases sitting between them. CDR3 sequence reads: CASSLAPGDDGYTF. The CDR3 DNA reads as TGCGCCAGCAGCTTGGCCCCAGGGGATGACGGCTACACCTTC. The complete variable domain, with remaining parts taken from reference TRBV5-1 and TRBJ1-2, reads KAGVTQTPRYLIKTRGQQVTLSCSPISGHRSVSWYQQTPGQGLQFLFEYFSETQRNKGNFPGRFSGRQFSNSRSEMNVSTLELGDSALYLCASSLAPGDDGYTFGSGTRLTVV.

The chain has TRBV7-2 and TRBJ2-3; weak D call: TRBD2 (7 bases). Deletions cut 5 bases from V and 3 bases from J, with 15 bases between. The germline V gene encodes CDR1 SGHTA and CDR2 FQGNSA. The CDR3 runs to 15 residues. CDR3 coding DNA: TGTGCCAGCAGCCAAGGGGGGGGACGGACAGATACGCAGTATTTT. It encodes CASSQGGGRTDTQYF. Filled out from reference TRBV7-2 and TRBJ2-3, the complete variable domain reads GAGVSQSPSNKVTEKGKDVELRCDPISGHTALYWYRQSLGQGLEFLIYFQGNSAPDKSGLPSDRFSAERTGGSVSTLTIQRTQQEDSAVYLCASSQGGGRTDTQYFGPGTRLTVL.

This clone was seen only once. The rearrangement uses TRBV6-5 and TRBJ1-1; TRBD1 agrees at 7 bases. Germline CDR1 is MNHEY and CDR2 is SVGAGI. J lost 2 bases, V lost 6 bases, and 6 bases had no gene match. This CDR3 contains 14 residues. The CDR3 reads CASRIGTDNTEAFF. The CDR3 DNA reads TGTGCCAGCAGGATCGGGACAGATAACACTGAAGCTTTCTTT.

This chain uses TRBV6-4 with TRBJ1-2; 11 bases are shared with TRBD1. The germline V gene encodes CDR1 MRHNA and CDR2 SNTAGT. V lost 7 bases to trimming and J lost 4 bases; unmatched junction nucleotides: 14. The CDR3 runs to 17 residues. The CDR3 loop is CASINPGQGVYFYGYTF. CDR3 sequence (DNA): TGTGCCAGCATTAATCCGGGACAGGGGGTCTATTTCTATGGCTACACCTTC.

The CDR3 region has the DNA TGTGCCAGCAGTGATCCGCTTACTAGCCCCTACAATGAGCAGTTCTTC. Translating it yields CASSDPLTSPYNEQFF. This chain uses TRBV6-1 with TRBJ2-1; possible D gene TRBD2, 6 bases. CDR3 length equals 16 residues. V was cut by 3 bases and J by 2 bases, with 14 bases left in between. CDR1 is MNHNS, CDR2 SASEGT, per germline.

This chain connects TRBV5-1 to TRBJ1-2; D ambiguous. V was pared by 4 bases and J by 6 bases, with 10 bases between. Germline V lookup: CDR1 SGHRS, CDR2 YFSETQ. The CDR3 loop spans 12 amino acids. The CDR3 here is CASSETGNGYTF. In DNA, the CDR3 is TGCGCCAGCAGCGAAACGGGGAATGGCTACACCTTC.

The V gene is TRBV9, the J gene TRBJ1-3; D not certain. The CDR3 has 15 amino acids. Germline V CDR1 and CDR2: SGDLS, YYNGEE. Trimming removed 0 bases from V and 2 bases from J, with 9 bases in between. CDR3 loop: CASSVGWLAGNTIYF. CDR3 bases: TGTGCCAGCAGCGTAGGTTGGCTGGCTGGAAACACCATATATTTT.

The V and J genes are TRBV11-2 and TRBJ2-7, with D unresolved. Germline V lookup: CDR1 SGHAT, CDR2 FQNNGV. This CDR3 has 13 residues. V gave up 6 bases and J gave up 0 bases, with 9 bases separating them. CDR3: CASSYSSSYEQYF. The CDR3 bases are TGTGCCAGCAGTTACTCGAGCTCCTACGAGCAGTACTTC.

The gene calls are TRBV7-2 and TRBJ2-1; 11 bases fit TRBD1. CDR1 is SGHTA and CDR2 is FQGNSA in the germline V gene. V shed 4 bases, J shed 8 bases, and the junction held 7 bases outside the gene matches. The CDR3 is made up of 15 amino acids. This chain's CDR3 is CASSSLGQGADEQFF. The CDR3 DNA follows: TGTGCCAGCAGCTCACTCGGACAGGGGGCCGATGAGCAGTTCTTC.